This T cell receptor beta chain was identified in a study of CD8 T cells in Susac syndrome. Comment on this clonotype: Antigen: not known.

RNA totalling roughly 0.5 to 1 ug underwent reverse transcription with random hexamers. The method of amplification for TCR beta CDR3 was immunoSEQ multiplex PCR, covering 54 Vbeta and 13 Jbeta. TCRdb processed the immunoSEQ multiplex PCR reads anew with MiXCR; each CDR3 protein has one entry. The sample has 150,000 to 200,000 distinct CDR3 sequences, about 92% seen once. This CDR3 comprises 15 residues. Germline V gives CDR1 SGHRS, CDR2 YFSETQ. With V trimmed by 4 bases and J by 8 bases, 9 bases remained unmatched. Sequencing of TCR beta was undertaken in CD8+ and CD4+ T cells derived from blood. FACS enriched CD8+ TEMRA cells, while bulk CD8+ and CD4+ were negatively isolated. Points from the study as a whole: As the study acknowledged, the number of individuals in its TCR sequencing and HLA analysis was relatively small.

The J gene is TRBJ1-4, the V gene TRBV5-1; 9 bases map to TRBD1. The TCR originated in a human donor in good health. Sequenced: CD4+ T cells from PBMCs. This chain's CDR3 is CASSLKQGAREKLFF. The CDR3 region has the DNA TGCGCCAGCAGCCTTAAACAGGGGGCACGAGAAAAACTGTTTTTT.